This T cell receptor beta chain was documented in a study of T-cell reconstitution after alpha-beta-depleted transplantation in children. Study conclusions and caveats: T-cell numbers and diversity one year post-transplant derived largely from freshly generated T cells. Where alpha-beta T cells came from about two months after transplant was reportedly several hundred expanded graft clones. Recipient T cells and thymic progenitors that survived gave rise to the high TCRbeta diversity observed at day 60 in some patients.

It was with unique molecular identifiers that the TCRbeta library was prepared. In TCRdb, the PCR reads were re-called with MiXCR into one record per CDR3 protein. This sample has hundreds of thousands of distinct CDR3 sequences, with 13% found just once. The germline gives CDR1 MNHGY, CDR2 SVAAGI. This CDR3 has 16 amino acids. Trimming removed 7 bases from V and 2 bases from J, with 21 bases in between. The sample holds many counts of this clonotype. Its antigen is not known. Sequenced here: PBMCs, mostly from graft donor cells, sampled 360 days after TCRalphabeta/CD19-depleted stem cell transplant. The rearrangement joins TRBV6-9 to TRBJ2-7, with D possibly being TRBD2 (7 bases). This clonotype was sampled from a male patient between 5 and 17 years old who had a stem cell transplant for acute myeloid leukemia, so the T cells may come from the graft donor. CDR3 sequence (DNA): TGTGCCAGCATCGTAAGGATCGGGGGGCCAACCTACGAGCAGTACTTC. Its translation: CASIVRIGGPTYEQYF.